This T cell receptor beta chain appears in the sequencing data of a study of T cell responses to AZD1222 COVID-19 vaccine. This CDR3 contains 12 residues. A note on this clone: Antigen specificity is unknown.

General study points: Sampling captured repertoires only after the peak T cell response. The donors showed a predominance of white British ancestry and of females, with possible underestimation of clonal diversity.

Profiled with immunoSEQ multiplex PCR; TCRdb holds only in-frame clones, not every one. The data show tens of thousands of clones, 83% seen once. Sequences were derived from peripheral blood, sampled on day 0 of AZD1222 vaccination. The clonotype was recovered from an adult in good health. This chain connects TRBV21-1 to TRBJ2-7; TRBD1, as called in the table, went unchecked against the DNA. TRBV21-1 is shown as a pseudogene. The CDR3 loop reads CAAANGTPEQYF. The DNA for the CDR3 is TGTGCAGCAGCGAACGGGACACCCGAGCAGTACTTC.